This TCR beta chain was recovered during a study of OX40 agonist ivuxolimab in advanced cancers. Study-level background: Earlier anti-PD-1, anti-PD-L1 or anti-CTLA-4 therapy was permitted; around 40% had received some.

This CDR3 comprises 14 residues. Unmatched junction bases numbered 5, after V lost 2 bases and J lost 6 bases. Germline V gene data show CDR1 as SNHLY and CDR2 as FYNNEI. This clone appeared a few times. Profiled with immunoSEQ multiplex PCR; TCRdb holds only in-frame clones, not every one. Of some 74,000 clones in the sample, around 86% were seen once. The chain carries TRBV2 and TRBJ1-2; 8 nucleotides line up with TRBD1. The sequence came from an adult with an advanced solid tumor such as melanoma, head and neck, liver or kidney cancer. The source was CD4+ or CD8+ T cells sorted from blood, collected in a trial of the OX40 agonist ivuxolimab. DNA of the CDR3: TGTGCCAGCAGTGAATCGCAGGGGGCGCATGGCTACACCTTC. The encoded protein is CASSESQGAHGYTF.